A single sample gave rise to the 6 T cell receptor beta chains below, sequenced in a study of T cell repertoires in cytomegalovirus infection. In TCRdb, the reads were re-called with MiXCR into one record per CDR3 protein. The table includes roughly 150,000 distinct CDR3 sequences, about 20% detected once. The material sequenced was PBMCs. The receptors stem from a human donor in good health (CMV status not recorded). Some clones in this sample may be carry-over from other donors' samples.

This clonotype was detected ten times or more. The J gene is TRBJ1-2, the V gene TRBV7-2; D might be TRBD1 (6 bases). The CDR3 has 14 residues. Germline assignment: CDR1 SGHTA and CDR2 FQGNSA. V was pared by 1 base and J by 8 bases, with 14 bases between. CDR3 nucleotide sequence: TGTGCCAGCAGCTTAGAAGTGGGGGCACGAGGCTACACCTTC. Its translation is CASSLEVGARGYTF.

In its sample, this clonotype was seen a few times. The CDR3 DNA is TGCGCCAGCAGCCCCCAACCCGGGACTAACACAGATACGCAGTATTTT. Its translation is CASSPQPGTNTDTQYF. This chain connects TRBV5-1 to TRBJ2-3, with 7 bases lining up with TRBD2. CDR3 length equals 16 residues. V lost 4 bases and J lost 2; bases outside the gene matches: 10. Germline V gene data show CDR1 as SGHRS and CDR2 as YFSETQ.

This clonotype appeared many times. The chain has TRBV11-2 and TRBJ2-7; D is undetermined. V dropped 0 bases and J dropped 2 bases, with 8 bases sitting between them. Germline CDR1 reads SGHAT; CDR2 reads FQNNGV. The CDR3 runs to 14 residues. CDR3 in DNA: TGTGCCAGCAGCTTAGAACTTTCCACCTACGAGCAGTACTTC. Its protein is CASSLELSTYEQYF.

This clonotype was observed many times. The chain carries TRBV7-6 and TRBJ2-7; TRBD2 agrees at 14 bases. The CDR3 loop spans 18 amino acids. J was trimmed by 3 bases and V by 6 bases; bases with no gene match: 13. Germline V gene data show CDR1 as SGHVS and CDR2 as FNYEAQ. The CDR3 protein is CASSLGAPGLAGDYEQYF. DNA of the CDR3: TGTGCCAGCAGTCTAGGGGCACCGGGACTAGCGGGAGACTACGAGCAGTACTTC. The full variable domain, with the rest looked up from reference TRBV7-6 and TRBJ2-7, is GAGVSQSPRYKVTKRGQDVALRCDPISGHVSLYWYRQALGQGPEFLTYFNYEAQQDKSGLPNDRFSAERPEGSISTLTIQRTEQRDSAMYRCASSLGAPGLAGDYEQYFGPGTRLTVT.

The chain couples TRBV30 to TRBJ1-6, with D possibly TRBD1 on 6 matching bases. Germline-derived CDR1 and CDR2 are GTSNPN and SVGIG (reference sequence). V shed 0 bases and J shed 10 bases, with 13 bases lying between them. The CDR3 contains 14 residues. The DNA for the CDR3 is TGTGCCTGGAGTGTAGGACAGAACTACTCACCCCTCCACTTT. It is translated as CAWSVGQNYSPLHF. Drawing the rest from reference TRBV30 and TRBJ1-6, the complete variable domain is SQTIHQWPATLVQPVGSPLSLECTVEGTSNPNLYWYRQAAGRGLQLLFYSVGIGQISSEVPQNLSASRPQDRQFILSSKKLLLSDSGFYLCAWSVGQNYSPLHFGNGTRLTVT.

This chain links TRBV6-2 or TRBV6-3 with TRBJ1-5; 8 bases match TRBD1. The CDR3 sequence is 17 residues long. CDR1 MNHEY and CDR2 SVGEGT come from the germline V gene. J lost 0 bases, V lost 6 bases, and 10 bases had no gene match. This CDR3 reads CASSQGDRRYSNQPQHF. The CDR3, as DNA: TGTGCCAGCAGCCAAGGGGACAGGCGATATAGCAATCAGCCCCAGCATTTT.